The subject of this entry is one T cell receptor (beta chain). Its antigen is not identified. Stated time point: persistent/refractory GD, antithyroid drugs over 5 years with positive TRAb. Isolated PBMC RNA provided the starting material for the TCR library. Researchers made TCR beta libraries by using iRepertoire HTBI primers and running Arm-PCR on CDR3 regions. A single record per CDR3 protein comes from TCRdb applying MiXCR to the multiplex PCR reads. The sample has over 650,000 distinct CDR3 sequences, approximately 29% seen once. The data derive from a study of regulatory T cells in long-lasting Graves disease. On the study more broadly: Over 5 years on antithyroid drugs plus positive TSH receptor antibodies marked Graves' disease as persistent. General study findings and limits: Accuracy was perhaps lowered by the small sample size. The study found TRBV28, TRBJ1-2 and TRBJ2-5 favored in persistent disease.

CDR1 is SGHAT, CDR2 FQNNGV, per germline. V lost 5 bases, J lost 4 bases, and 17 bases lay in between. This CDR3 is 15 amino acids long. The sample in question was peripheral blood mononuclear cells (PBMCs), obtained when the disease was refractory, from a patient treated with antithyroid drugs. The chain employs TRBV11-2 and TRBJ2-5; D possibly matches TRBD1 or TRBD2 (5 bases each). The source is a female donor with Graves disease. The CDR3 loop is CASSANTLRGETQYF. The CDR3 nucleotides are TGTGCCAGCAGCGCAAATACCCTGAGGGGAGAGACCCAGTACTTC.